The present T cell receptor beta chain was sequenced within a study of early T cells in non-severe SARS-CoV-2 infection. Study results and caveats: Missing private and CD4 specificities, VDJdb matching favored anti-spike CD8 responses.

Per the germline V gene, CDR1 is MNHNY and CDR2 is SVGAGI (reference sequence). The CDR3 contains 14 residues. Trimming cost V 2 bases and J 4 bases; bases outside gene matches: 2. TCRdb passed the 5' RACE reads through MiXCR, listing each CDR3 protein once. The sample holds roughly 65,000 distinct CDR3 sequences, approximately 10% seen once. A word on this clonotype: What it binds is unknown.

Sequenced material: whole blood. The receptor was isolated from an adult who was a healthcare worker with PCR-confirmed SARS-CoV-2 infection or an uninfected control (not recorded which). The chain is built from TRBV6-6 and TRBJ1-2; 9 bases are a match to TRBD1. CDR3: CASSYGTGRYGYTF. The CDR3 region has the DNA TGTGCCAGCAGTTACGGGACAGGGCGCTATGGCTACACCTTC.